This TCR beta chain is from a study of post-analysis software for immune sequencing data. For the study at large: Secondary progressive, relapsing-remitting and progressive-relapsing multiple sclerosis were among the included disease courses.

Study-wide results and caveats: Comparison of patients with controls showed 5 or 6 TRBV segments more frequent in patients, TRBV5-6, TRBV5-1 and TRBV20-1 among them.

Comment on this clonotype: Its antigen is not known.

The CDR3 has 15 residues. Germline lookup yields CDR1 LNHDA and CDR2 SQIVND (reference sequence). cDNA libraries for TCR beta contained unique molecular identifiers. One entry per CDR3 protein, called by TCRdb with MiXCR from the PCR reads. The sample has over 150,000 distinct CDR3 sequences, approximately 30% seen once. Input material: blood. The receptor was derived from a girl aged 5 to 17 with multiple sclerosis. The V gene is TRBV19, the J gene TRBJ2-1, with 10 nucleotides matching TRBD1. The DNA matches TRBJ2-7 better at its end, which makes the J call doubtful. In DNA, the CDR3 is TGTGCCAGTAGTATGGGACAGGGGTTGCACAATGAGCAGTACTTC. This translates into CASSMGQGLHNEQYF.